A single sample is the source of the 29 T cell receptor beta chains below, sequenced in a study of T cell repertoires in cytomegalovirus infection. TCRdb independently ran MiXCR on the reads; one entry per CDR3 protein. Of around 630,000 distinct CDR3 sequences detected, less than 25% appear once; the ten largest clones hold under 8.5%. The sample consisted of CD8+ T cells from PBMCs. The receptors come from a human donor in good health (CMV status not recorded). Some clones in this sample may be carry-over from other donors' samples.

The J gene is TRBJ2-1, the V gene TRBV27; the D gene is possibly TRBD2 (6 bases). The germline V gene encodes CDR1 MNHEY and CDR2 SMNVEV (reference sequence). There are 16 residues in the CDR3. V was clipped by 5 bases and J by 4 bases, with 18 bases between them. CDR3: CASSPPTGVDYNEQFF. The DNA for the CDR3 is TGTGCCAGCAGTCCCCCCACGGGGGTCGATTACAATGAGCAGTTCTTC.

This chain links TRBV27 with TRBJ1-5; D perhaps matches TRBD1 (5 bases). V was clipped by 0 bases and J by 4 bases, with 7 bases between them. The length of the CDR3 is 14 residues. Germline V gene data show CDR1 as MNHEY and CDR2 as SMNVEV (reference sequence). CDR3 coding DNA: TGTGCCAGCAGTTTATCTTGGGGGAATCAGCCCCAGCATTTT. As protein: CASSLSWGNQPQHF.

As for this clonotype: Germline and junction disagree at one end, which may indicate a read error. The V call is TRBV10-3, the J call TRBJ2-2; possible D gene TRBD2, 6 bases. The germline CDR1 and CDR2 sequences are ENHRY and SYGVKD. The CDR3 has 13 residues. The CDR3 sequence: CAITDSEGGELVF. CDR3 in DNA: TGTGCCATCACCGACAGTGAGGGCGGGGAGCTGGTTTTT.

This clonotype was counted a few times. The gene calls are TRBV5-5 and TRBJ2-6, with D uncertain. Trimming cost V 2 bases and J 0 bases, with 9 bases left between them. Germline lookup yields CDR1 SGHKS and CDR2 YYEKEE (reference sequence). The CDR3 loop spans 16 amino acids. CDR3 sequence: CASSLTQRSGANVLTF. The CDR3 nucleotides are TGTGCCAGCAGCTTAACCCAACGCTCTGGGGCCAACGTCCTGACTTTC. The variable domain in full, completed from reference TRBV5-5 and TRBJ2-6, reads DAGVTQSPTHLIKTRGQQVTLRCSPISGHKSVSWYQQVLGQGPQFIFQYYEKEERGRGNFPDRFSARQFPNYSSELNVNALLLGDSALYLCASSLTQRSGANVLTFGAGSRLTVL.

In its sample, this clonotype was seen many times. CDR3 amino acids: CSVDDSTEAFF. CDR3 bases: TGCAGCGTCGACGACAGCACTGAAGCTTTCTTT. The V call is TRBV29-1, the J call TRBJ1-1, with a possible D match to TRBD1 (5 bases). Germline loops: CDR1 SQVTM, CDR2 ANQGSEA. Trimming removed 6 bases at V and 4 bases at J, with 9 bases between. The CDR3 consists of 11 residues.

This rearrangement joins TRBV10-3 to TRBJ2-7, with TRBD1 as a possible D gene (6 bases). Per the germline V gene, CDR1 is ENHRY and CDR2 is SYGVKD. Trimming shortened V by 10 bases and J by 5 bases, and 21 bases separated the two germline ends. The CDR3 consists of 14 residues. CDR3 sequence: CASRDNSLIDEQYF. The CDR3 nucleotides are TGTGCCAGTCGGGACAACAGCCTAATCGACGAGCAGTACTTC.

V is TRBV4-2 and J is TRBJ1-1; a possible D gene is TRBD1 (5 bases). Between the trimmed V and J ends, which lost 7 bases and 6 bases, there was a span of 12 bases. This CDR3 spans 12 amino acids. Germline assignment: CDR1 LGHNA and CDR2 YNFKEQ. Here the CDR3 DNA reads TGTGCCAGCACCACCGGAGGGGCTGAAGCTTTCTTT. This sequence encodes CASTTGGAEAFF.

In its sample, this clonotype was seen a few times. J is TRBJ2-7 and V is TRBV6-1, with TRBD2 matching 8 bases. This CDR3 has 15 residues. Trimming took 7 bases from V and 5 from J; bases not matched to a gene: 13. Looked up from germline, CDR1 is MNHNS and CDR2 is SASEGT. DNA of the CDR3: TGTGCCAGCACCCCAAGGCGGGGGGTGGTCAACGAGCAGTACGTC. It specifies CASTPRRGVVNEQYV.

This clonotype has a single count. One end of the junction does not line up with germline, which may come from a read error. This chain connects TRBV5-6 to TRBJ2-1, with a tentative D call TRBD2 (6 bases). This CDR3 is built from 12 residues. CDR1 SGHDT and CDR2 YYEEEE come from the germline V gene. The CDR3 coding sequence is TGTGTCAGCAGCTTTGGGGGGAATGAGCAGTTCTTC. Encoded protein: CVSSFGGNEQFF.

This clonotype was found many times. The DNA for the CDR3 is TGTGCCAGCAGCACGGGGATTTTGGAGACCCAGTACTTC. Its protein product is CASSTGILETQYF. The rearrangement links TRBV7-8 to TRBJ2-5; D possibly corresponds to TRBD2 (5 bases). The V gene lost 5 bases and the J gene lost 5 bases, with 12 bases spanning the gap. This CDR3 is 13 amino acids long. Germline values: CDR1 SGHVS, CDR2 FQNEAQ.

This clonotype was counted only a few times. V gene TRBV6-2 or TRBV6-3 combines with J gene TRBJ1-1; D perhaps matches TRBD1 (5 bases). CDR3 length equals 14 residues. Germline CDR1 reads MNHEY; CDR2 reads SVGEGT. Trimming pared 2 bases from V and 3 bases from J, leaving 10 bases between. The CDR3 DNA reads as TGTGCCAGCAGTTACAGGGGAATGGACACTGAAGCTTTCTTT. This codes for CASSYRGMDTEAFF.

This chain links TRBV27 with TRBJ2-1; 14 bases map to TRBD2. There are 17 residues in the CDR3. Trimming took 5 bases from V and 2 from J; bases not matched to a gene: 5. Germline-derived CDR1 and CDR2 are MNHEY and SMNVEV (reference sequence). The CDR3 region has the DNA TGTGCCAGCAGTCCGTGGACTAGCGGGGGGCCCTACAATGAGCAGTTCTTC. Protein: CASSPWTSGGPYNEQFF.

A note on this clonotype: A much larger clone sits a single nucleotide away, making a read error possible. The chain links TRBV12-3 or TRBV12-4 to TRBJ1-5; no clear D. The CDR3 runs 15 residues. V lost 6 bases to trimming and J lost 4 bases, with 16 bases between them. In nucleotides, the CDR3 is TGTGCCAGCAGCCCACGGTATGGGATTAATCAGCCCCAGCATTTT. Its translation is CASSPRYGINQPQHF.

This chain joins TRBV27 and TRBJ2-7; D may correspond to TRBD1 or TRBD2 (6 bases each). Germline V gene sequence: CDR1 MNHEY, CDR2 SMNVEV (reference sequence). The CDR3 is made up of 13 amino acids. Trimming removed 4 bases at V and 7 bases at J, with 14 bases between. As DNA, the CDR3 is TGTGCCAGCAGTTATCCGGGGGCGCGGGAGCAGTACTTC. Amino acids: CASSYPGAREQYF.

This rearrangement joins TRBV23-1 to TRBJ2-7; maybe TRBD1 (5 bases). TRBV23-1 is sorted into the ORF group, with uncertain function. This CDR3 spans 15 amino acids. Trimming stripped 4 bases from V and 0 bases from J, with 13 bases between. CDR3 amino acids: CASSPLTARSYEQYF. CDR3 DNA: TGCGCCAGCAGTCCACTGACAGCCCGCTCCTACGAGCAGTACTTC.

This rearrangement joins TRBV28 to TRBJ2-1, with D possibly matching TRBD2 (6 bases). This CDR3 spans 13 amino acids. Germline V gene lookup returns CDR1 MDHEN and CDR2 SYDVKM. Trimming pared 5 bases from V and 8 bases from J, leaving 13 bases between. CDR3 bases: TGTGCCAGCAGTCCCAATCCGGGGGATGAGCAGTTCTTC. It codes for CASSPNPGDEQFF.

The chain combines TRBV2 with TRBJ2-7; a possible D gene is TRBD2 (6 bases). Germline lookup yields CDR1 SNHLY and CDR2 FYNNEI. V was clipped by 3 bases and J by 3 bases, with 15 bases between them. This CDR3 has 15 residues. CDR3 DNA: TGTGCCAGCAGTGATAGCGGCGGACCCTACTACGAGCAGTACTTC. The encoded protein is CASSDSGGPYYEQYF. Full variable domain (missing parts from reference TRBV2 and TRBJ2-7): EPEVTQTPSHQVTQMGQEVILRCVPISNHLYFYWYRQILGQKVEFLVSFYNNEISEKSEIFDDQFSVERPDGSNFTLKIRSTKLEDSAMYFCASSDSGGPYYEQYFGPGTRLTVT.

The chain uses TRBV29-1 and TRBJ2-1; D may be TRBD1 (6 bases). CDR1 is SQVTM and CDR2 is ANQGSEA in the germline V gene. The CDR3 contains 15 residues. V was trimmed by 2 bases and J by 0 bases, leaving 11 bases between them. The CDR3 sequence: CSVELGTSSYNEQFF. CDR3 nucleotide sequence: TGCAGCGTTGAACTAGGGACAAGCTCCTACAATGAGCAGTTCTTC.

The chain links TRBV6-5 to TRBJ2-1; 9 bases are shared with TRBD2. Losses at the gene ends were 4 bases for V and 5 bases for J; bases not matched to a gene: 6. Germline loops: CDR1 MNHEY, CDR2 SVGAGI. This CDR3 comprises 15 residues. The CDR3 region is CASSLLAGDDNEQFF. DNA of the CDR3: TGTGCCAGCAGTTTATTAGCGGGGGATGACAATGAGCAGTTCTTC.

V is TRBV13 and J is TRBJ2-3; 7 bases match TRBD1. Germline V gene lookup returns CDR1 PRHDT and CDR2 FYEKMQ (reference sequence). V lost 5 bases, J lost 3 bases, and 11 bases stayed unmatched. The CDR3 loop spans 16 amino acids. The CDR3 region has the DNA TGTGCCAGCAGCCAACCGGACAGGTGGTGGACAGATACGCAGTATTTT. Translation gives CASSQPDRWWTDTQYF.

This clonotype has at least ten counts. The chain recombines TRBV7-2 with TRBJ2-5; 9 bases map to TRBD2. The length of the CDR3 is 16 residues. Trimming took 1 base from V and 2 from J; bases not matched to a gene: 5. Germline V gives CDR1 SGHTA, CDR2 FQGNSA. The CDR3 here is CASSLGASGAQETQYF. CDR3 nucleotide sequence: TGTGCCAGCAGCTTAGGAGCTAGCGGGGCTCAAGAGACCCAGTACTTC.

This clonotype was seen repeatedly, ten times or more. This chain links TRBV28 with TRBJ2-5, with D possibly TRBD1 on 6 matching bases. Germline-derived CDR1 and CDR2 are MDHEN and SYDVKM. The CDR3 runs to 14 residues. V lost 5 bases to trimming and J lost 0 bases, with 10 bases between them. In nucleotides, the CDR3 is TGTGCCAGCAGTCCGAGGGGGAACCAAGAGACCCAGTACTTC. It codes for CASSPRGNQETQYF.

The chain combines TRBV20-1 with TRBJ1-5; TRBD1 is a possible D gene (5 bases). Germline V gene sequence: CDR1 DFQATT, CDR2 SNEGSKA (reference sequence). The CDR3 totals 12 residues. V was cut by 3 bases and J by 5 bases, with 8 bases left in between. The CDR3 region is CSASEGYQPQHF. In nucleotides, the CDR3 is TGCAGTGCTAGTGAGGGGTATCAGCCCCAGCATTTT.

The V and J genes are TRBV13 and TRBJ1-2; TRBD1 matches at 8 bases. This CDR3 has 13 residues. With V trimmed by 2 bases and J by 8 bases, 4 bases remained unmatched. Germline values: CDR1 PRHDT, CDR2 FYEKMQ (reference sequence). DNA of the CDR3: TGTGCCAGCAGCTTAACGAACAGGGGGGGCTACACCTTC. This sequence encodes CASSLTNRGGYTF.

This clonotype was recorded a few times. The chain is built from TRBV20-1 and TRBJ2-7, with D tentatively TRBD2 (6 bases). The CDR3 length is 15 residues. The V end was cut by 3 bases, the J end by 1 base, with 16 bases between. CDR1 and CDR2 from the germline V gene are DFQATT and SNEGSKA (reference sequence). CDR3 DNA: TGCAGTGCTAGCGCCTATGTCGGGACTTCCTACGAGCAGTACTTC. The encoded protein is CSASAYVGTSYEQYF.

This clonotype was seen more than once but under ten times. This rearrangement joins TRBV20-1 to TRBJ2-2, with no clear D. CDR1 is DFQATT, CDR2 SNEGSKA, per germline (reference sequence). CDR3 length equals 13 residues. The ends were cut back, 5 bases at V and 0 bases at J, with 7 bases in the middle. The CDR3 sequence is CSAPVANTGELFF. CDR3 coding DNA: TGCAGTGCTCCCGTTGCGAACACCGGGGAGCTGTTTTTT.

CDR3: CASSGLAGGFQETQYF. The CDR3 DNA sequence: TGTGCCAGCAGCGGACTAGCGGGGGGCTTCCAAGAGACCCAGTACTTC. This rearrangement joins TRBV28 to TRBJ2-5; TRBD2 matches at 14 bases. Looked up from germline, CDR1 is MDHEN and CDR2 is SYDVKM. After removal of 6 bases from V and 1 base from J, the junction contained 4 bases not matched to a gene. This CDR3 spans 16 amino acids.

This chain's CDR3 is CASSQSERGPTETQYF. The CDR3 DNA reads TGTGCCAGCAGCCAGAGCGAGCGGGGGCCAACAGAGACCCAGTACTTC. V is TRBV14 and J is TRBJ2-5, with 8 bases fitting TRBD2. CDR1 is SGHDN, CDR2 FVKESK, per germline. Trimming took 3 bases from V and 4 from J; bases not matched to a gene: 10. CDR3 length equals 16 residues.

This clonotype was detected ten times or more. The CDR3 region has the DNA TGCGCCAGCAGCCCCCCAGGGGCGGAAAATTCACCCCTCCACTTT. The encoded protein is CASSPPGAENSPLHF. The chain joins TRBV23-1 to TRBJ1-6; possibly TRBD1 for D (6 bases). TRBV23-1 is an open reading frame, and its role is uncertain. The CDR3 spans 15 residues. With 6 bases removed from V and 7 bases from J, the gap between germline ends came to 16 bases.